A single sample gave rise to the 21 T cell receptor beta chains below, sequenced in a study of cytomegalovirus exposure and HLA in healthy donors. Primers included in the PCR were 60 Vbeta and 13 Jbeta primers. Clones were read by immunoSEQ multiplex PCR, and TCRdb kept only the in-frame ones, dropping some. The repertoire holds around 64,000 clones, with 74% as singletons. Sequencing input: PBMCs. The receptors were sampled from a woman between 25 and 40 years old in good health and CMV-seropositive.

V and J are TRBV7-8 and TRBJ2-7, with 7 bases matching TRBD1. The CDR3 runs to 15 residues. Germline CDR1 is SGHVS and CDR2 is FQNEAQ. Trimming took 3 bases from V and 4 from J; bases not matched to a gene: 9. The CDR3 DNA is TGTGCCAGCAGCTTGCCACCGGGACAGCAGTACGAGCAGTACTTC. Protein sequence: CASSLPPGQQYEQYF. The full variable domain, in which reference TRBV7-8 and TRBJ2-7 provide the parts outside the CDR3, is GAGVSQSPRYKVAKRGQDVALRCDPISGHVSLFWYQQALGQGPEFLTYFQNEAQLDKSGLPSDRFFAERPEGSVSTLKIQRTQQEDSAVYLCASSLPPGQQYEQYFGPGTRLTVT.

Worth noting for this clone: The sample carries other DNA sequences with the same CDR3. This chain links TRBV29-1 with TRBJ2-3; possible D gene TRBD1, 5 bases. Germline V CDR1 and CDR2: SQVTM, ANQGSEA. CDR3 size: 14 residues. V gave up 4 bases and J gave up 0 bases, with 11 bases separating them. The CDR3 sequence: CSVGSGSSTDTQYF. In DNA, the CDR3 is TGCAGCGTTGGGTCAGGGTCTAGCACAGATACGCAGTATTTT.

The rearrangement links TRBV29-1 to TRBJ2-1; 10 bases are shared with TRBD2. V lost 5 bases, J lost 6 bases, and 4 bases stayed unmatched. Per germline, CDR1 SQVTM and CDR2 ANQGSEA. The CDR3 loop spans 13 amino acids. In DNA, the CDR3 is TGCAGCGTTATGCTAGCGGGAGCCAATGAGCAGTTCTTC. It translates to CSVMLAGANEQFF.

This clone was seen only once. V and J are TRBV6-7 and TRBJ2-1, with D possibly being TRBD2 (5 bases). Being an ORF, TRBV6-7 has a function that is uncertain. Trimming pared 5 bases from V and 1 base from J, leaving 9 bases between. The CDR3 contains 14 residues. The CDR3 loop is CASSRRGSYNEQFF. The DNA of the CDR3 is TGTGCCAGCAGTAGGCGCGGGTCCTACAATGAGCAGTTCTTC.

The chain uses TRBV4-3 and TRBJ1-2, with TRBD1 matching 11 bases. Trimming removed 1 base from V and 6 bases from J; junction bases left unmatched: 7. This CDR3 is 16 amino acids long. Germline CDR1 is LGHNA and CDR2 is YSLEER. The CDR3 region is CASSQGTGTGGDGYTF. DNA of the CDR3: TGCGCCAGCAGCCAAGGGACCGGGACAGGGGGGGATGGCTACACCTTC.

This chain links TRBV13 with TRBJ2-7; 10 nucleotides line up with TRBD2. The CDR3 runs to 15 residues. V shed 4 bases, J shed 3 bases, and the junction held 6 bases outside the gene matches. Germline CDR1 and CDR2: PRHDT and FYEKMQ (reference sequence). The CDR3, as DNA: TGTGCCAGCAGCTCCAAAGCGGGAGGGGTCTACGAGCAGTACTTC. Translating gives CASSSKAGGVYEQYF.

The chain joins TRBV5-1 to TRBJ1-1; 7 nucleotides match TRBD1. The CDR3 totals 13 residues. Unmatched junction bases numbered 3, after V lost 5 bases and J lost 2 bases. Germline CDR1 and CDR2: SGHRS and YFSETQ. The CDR3 is CASRKGGNTEAFF. CDR3 nucleotides: TGCGCCAGCAGAAAAGGGGGCAACACTGAAGCTTTCTTT.

This clone was detected a few times. This chain links TRBV23-1 with TRBJ2-7; no definite D call. Being an ORF, TRBV23-1 has a function that is uncertain. V was shortened by 0 bases and J by 7 bases, with 16 bases between the two germline ends. The CDR3 runs 15 residues. The DNA of the CDR3 is TGCGCCAGCAGTCAATCGTTTCTGAGGTTGCGGGAGCAGTACTTC. Its translation: CASSQSFLRLREQYF.

This rearrangement joins TRBV2 to TRBJ2-7; 8 bases match TRBD1. The CDR3 totals 12 residues. Germline-derived CDR1 and CDR2 are SNHLY and FYNNEI. J was trimmed by 12 bases and V by 1 base; bases with no gene match: 5. CDR3 bases: TGTGCCAGCAGTGAAGAAGGACAGGGACTGTACTTC. It yields the protein CASSEEGQGLYF.

V usage is TRBV7-2 and J usage is TRBJ1-2; 8 bases are a match to TRBD1. The CDR3 consists of 15 residues. CDR1 and CDR2 from the germline V gene are SGHTA and FQGNSA. The ends lost 1 base at V and 7 bases at J; junction bases unmatched: 8. The CDR3 sequence: CASSLVGQAPGGYTF. CDR3 nucleotide sequence: TGTGCCAGCAGCTTAGTGGGACAGGCCCCCGGTGGCTACACCTTC.

This clone showed up just a few times. The chain uses TRBV6-6 and TRBJ1-1; the match to TRBD1 covers 7 bases. The junction had 5 bases not matched to a gene; V was cut back by 4 bases and J by 6 bases. CDR1 is MNHNY, CDR2 SVGAGI, per germline (reference sequence). The CDR3 loop spans 13 amino acids. CDR3 in amino acids: CASSFPQGPEAFF. CDR3 DNA sequence: TGTGCCAGCAGTTTTCCACAGGGGCCTGAAGCTTTCTTT.

The rearrangement uses TRBV6-4 and TRBJ1-1; 7 bases fit TRBD1. Unmatched junction bases numbered 8, after V lost 6 bases and J lost 1 base. The CDR3 covers 15 residues. CDR1 MRHNA and CDR2 SNTAGT come from the germline V gene. The CDR3 bases are TGTGCCAGCAGAGCATACAGGGGAGCGAACACTGAAGCTTTCTTT. Protein: CASRAYRGANTEAFF.

Only a few counts were recorded for this clone. The V gene is TRBV29-1, the J gene TRBJ2-7; no definite D call. The germline CDR1 and CDR2 sequences are SQVTM and ANQGSEA. V was clipped by 4 bases and J by 9 bases, with 13 bases between them. The CDR3 runs to 11 residues. The CDR3 DNA reads as TGCAGCGTTGGGATGGCGTCAGGGCAGTACTTC. It codes for CSVGMASGQYF.

V is TRBV2 and J is TRBJ2-1, with 11 bases matching TRBD2. This CDR3 spans 15 amino acids. The V segment lost 6 bases and the J segment 6 bases; nucleotides outside the gene matches: 7. Germline V CDR1 and CDR2: SNHLY, FYNNEI. CDR3 amino acids: CASSATSGSRNEQFF. The CDR3, as DNA: TGTGCCAGCAGCGCTACTAGCGGGAGTCGCAATGAGCAGTTCTTC.

This clone was seen a handful of times. The genes are TRBV6-5 and TRBJ1-1; 9 nucleotides agree with TRBD1. CDR3 length: 14 amino acids. V shed 5 bases and J 5 bases; nucleotides not matched to a gene: 6. Germline V gives CDR1 MNHEY, CDR2 SVGAGI. The CDR3 DNA is TGTGCCAGCAGTCGGGACAGGGTGGGAACTGAAGCTTTCTTT. Translating it yields CASSRDRVGTEAFF.

The chain couples TRBV6-1 to TRBJ1-5, with D possibly TRBD1 on 5 matching bases. CDR1 is MNHNS, CDR2 SASEGT, per germline. This CDR3 region has 14 residues. V was pared by 7 bases and J by 3 bases, with 13 bases between. The DNA for the CDR3 is TGTGCCAGCAATCGAACGGACACCAATCAGCCCCAGCATTTT. This gives the protein CASNRTDTNQPQHF.

V usage is TRBV11-2 and J usage is TRBJ2-3, with TRBD2 as a possible D gene (5 bases). This CDR3 spans 14 amino acids. CDR1 and CDR2 (germline): SGHAT, FQNNGV. V was clipped by 5 bases and J by 5 bases, with 14 bases between them. CDR3 sequence reads: CASSHGGGKDTQYF. CDR3 bases: TGTGCCAGCAGCCATGGTGGAGGTAAAGATACGCAGTATTTT.

The V gene is TRBV4-2, the J gene TRBJ1-2; maybe TRBD1 (6 bases). The CDR3 runs 16 residues. V gave up 1 base and J gave up 3 bases, with 15 bases separating them. Germline V gene lookup returns CDR1 LGHNA and CDR2 YNFKEQ. The CDR3: CASSQANGRGDYGYTF. In DNA form, the CDR3 reads TGTGCCAGCAGCCAAGCTAATGGCAGGGGAGACTATGGCTACACCTTC.

This chain links TRBV2 with TRBJ1-2; 10 bases map to TRBD1. Germline CDR1 and CDR2: SNHLY and FYNNEI. Trimming cost V 3 bases and J 3 bases; bases outside gene matches: 1. The CDR3 totals 14 residues. The CDR3 spells CASSEGTGDYGYTF. CDR3 nucleotide sequence: TGTGCCAGCAGTGAGGGGACAGGGGACTATGGCTACACCTTC. Full variable domain (rest looked up from reference TRBV2 and TRBJ1-2): EPEVTQTPSHQVTQMGQEVILRCVPISNHLYFYWYRQILGQKVEFLVSFYNNEISEKSEIFDDQFSVERPDGSNFTLKIRSTKLEDSAMYFCASSEGTGDYGYTFGSGTRLTVV.

This chain links TRBV4-1 with TRBJ2-1; D gene unclear. CDR3 length: 16 amino acids. With 0 bases removed from V and 0 bases from J, the gap between germline ends came to 9 bases. CDR1 and CDR2 (germline): MGHRA, YSYEKL. CDR3 nucleotide sequence: TGCGCCAGCAGCCAAGAAGGCGGTAGCTCCTACAATGAGCAGTTCTTC. Protein: CASSQEGGSSYNEQFF.

The chain has TRBV30 and TRBJ2-1, with D possibly matching TRBD2 (5 bases). Deletions cut 2 bases from V and 6 bases from J, with 17 bases between. This CDR3 is 15 amino acids long. Germline V lookup: CDR1 GTSNPN, CDR2 SVGIG (reference sequence). CDR3 loop: CAWSRTFRAFNEQFF. DNA of the CDR3: TGTGCCTGGAGTCGGACTTTTAGGGCCTTCAATGAGCAGTTCTTC. Variable domain in full (rest from reference TRBV30 and TRBJ2-1): SQTIHQWPATLVQPVGSPLSLECTVEGTSNPNLYWYRQAAGRGLQLLFYSVGIGQISSEVPQNLSASRPQDRQFILSSKKLLLSDSGFYLCAWSRTFRAFNEQFFGPGTRLTVL.